Listed here is a single T cell receptor beta chain. The source of the sample is a study of T-cell reconstitution after alpha-beta-depleted transplantation in children. Trimming removed 4 bases from V and 10 bases from J, with 7 bases in between. CDR3 length: 11 amino acids. The germline CDR1 and CDR2 sequences are KGHDR and SFDVKD. For TCRbeta, the library was prepared with unique molecular identifiers. TCRdb reprocessed the PCR reads with MiXCR, giving one entry per CDR3 protein. The sample has about a million distinct CDR3 sequences, roughly 29% seen once. The material was PBMCs, mostly from graft donor cells, obtained 360 days after TCRalphabeta/CD19-depleted stem cell transplant. The chain is built from TRBV24-1 and TRBJ2-1; D remains unclear. This TCR was sampled from a boy younger than two who had a stem cell transplant for SCID, so the T cells may come from the graft donor. The CDR3 DNA reads as TGTGCCACCAGTGACGCGTTAGAGCAGTTCTTC. Translated: CATSDALEQFF.